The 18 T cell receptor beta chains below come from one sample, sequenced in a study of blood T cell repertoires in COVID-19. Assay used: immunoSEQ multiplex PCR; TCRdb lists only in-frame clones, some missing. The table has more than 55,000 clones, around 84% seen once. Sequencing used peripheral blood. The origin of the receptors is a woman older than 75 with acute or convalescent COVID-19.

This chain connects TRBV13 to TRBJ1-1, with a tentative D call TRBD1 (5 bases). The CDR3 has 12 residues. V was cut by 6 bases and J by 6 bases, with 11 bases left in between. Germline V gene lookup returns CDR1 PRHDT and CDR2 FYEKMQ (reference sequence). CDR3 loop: CASRRGVAEAFF. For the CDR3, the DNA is TGTGCCAGCAGAAGGGGTGTGGCTGAAGCTTTCTTT.

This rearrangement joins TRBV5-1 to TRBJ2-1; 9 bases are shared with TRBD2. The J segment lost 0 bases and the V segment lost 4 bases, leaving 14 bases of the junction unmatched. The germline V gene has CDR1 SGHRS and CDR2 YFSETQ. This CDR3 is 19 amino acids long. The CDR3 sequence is CASSNLAGAQLSSYNEQFF. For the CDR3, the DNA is TGCGCCAGCAGCAACTTAGCGGGGGCTCAATTGAGCTCCTACAATGAGCAGTTCTTC.

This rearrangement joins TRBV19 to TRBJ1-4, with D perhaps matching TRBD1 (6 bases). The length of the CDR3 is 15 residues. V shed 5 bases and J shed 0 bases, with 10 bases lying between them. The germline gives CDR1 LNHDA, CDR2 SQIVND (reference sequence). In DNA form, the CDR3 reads TGTGCCAGTAGTTTCCGACAGGCAACTAATGAAAAACTGTTTTTT. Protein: CASSFRQATNEKLFF.

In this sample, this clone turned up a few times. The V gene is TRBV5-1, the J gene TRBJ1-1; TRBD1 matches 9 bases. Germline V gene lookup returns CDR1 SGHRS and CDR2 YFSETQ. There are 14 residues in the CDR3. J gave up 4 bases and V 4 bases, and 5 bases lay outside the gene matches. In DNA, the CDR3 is TGCGCCAGCAGCAGAGGACAGGGGAGCACTGAAGCTTTCTTT. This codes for CASSRGQGSTEAFF.

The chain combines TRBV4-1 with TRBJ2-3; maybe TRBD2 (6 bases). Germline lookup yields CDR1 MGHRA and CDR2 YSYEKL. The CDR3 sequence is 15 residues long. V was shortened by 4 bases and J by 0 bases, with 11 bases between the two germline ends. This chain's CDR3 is CASSRGEASTDTQYF. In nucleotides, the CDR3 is TGCGCCAGCAGCCGGGGGGAAGCTAGCACAGATACGCAGTATTTT.

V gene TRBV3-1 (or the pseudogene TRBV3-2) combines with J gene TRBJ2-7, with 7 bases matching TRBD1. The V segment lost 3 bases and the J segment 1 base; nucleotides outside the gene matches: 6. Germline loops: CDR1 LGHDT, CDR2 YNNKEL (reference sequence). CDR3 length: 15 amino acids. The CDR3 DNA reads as TGTGCCAGCAGCCAGGGACAGCACTTTTCCTACGAGCAGTACTTC. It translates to CASSQGQHFSYEQYF.

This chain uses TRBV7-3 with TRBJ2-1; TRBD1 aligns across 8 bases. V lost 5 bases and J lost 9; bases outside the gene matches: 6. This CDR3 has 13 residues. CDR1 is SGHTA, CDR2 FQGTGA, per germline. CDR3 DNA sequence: TGTGCCAGCAGCAGGACAGGGATGGGTGAGCAGTTCTTC. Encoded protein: CASSRTGMGEQFF. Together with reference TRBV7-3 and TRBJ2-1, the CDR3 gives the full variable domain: GAGVSQTPSNKVTEKGKYVELRCDPISGHTALYWYRQSLGQGPEFLIYFQGTGAADDSGLPNDRFFAVRPEGSVSTLKIQRTERGDSAVYLCASSRTGMGEQFFGPGTRLTVL.

The CDR3 nucleotides are TGTGCCAGCACCCCAACGGGGATTTCGGGTGAGCAGTACTTC. Protein sequence: CASTPTGISGEQYF. J is TRBJ2-7 and V is TRBV25-1; maybe TRBD2 (5 bases). Trimming took 7 bases from V and 7 from J, leaving 20 bases between them. This CDR3 has 14 amino acids. Germline-derived CDR1 and CDR2 are MGHDK and SYGVNS.

The CDR3 bases are TGTGCCATCAGAACAGGGGAGAACACTGAAGCTTTCTTT. Translating gives CAIRTGENTEAFF. The genes are TRBV10-3 and TRBJ1-1; 7 bases are a match to TRBD1. The junction had 2 bases not matched to a gene; V was cut back by 6 bases and J by 1 base. Germline CDR1 is ENHRY and CDR2 is SYGVKD. CDR3 size: 13 residues.

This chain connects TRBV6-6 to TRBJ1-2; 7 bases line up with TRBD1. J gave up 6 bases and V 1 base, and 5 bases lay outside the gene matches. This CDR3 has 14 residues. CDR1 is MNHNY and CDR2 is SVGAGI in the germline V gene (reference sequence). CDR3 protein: CASSYWQGGHGYTF. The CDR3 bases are TGTGCCAGCAGTTACTGGCAGGGGGGACATGGCTACACCTTC.

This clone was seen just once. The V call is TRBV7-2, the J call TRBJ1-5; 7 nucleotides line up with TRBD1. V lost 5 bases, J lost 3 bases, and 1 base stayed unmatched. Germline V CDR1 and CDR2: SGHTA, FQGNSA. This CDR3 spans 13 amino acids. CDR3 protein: CASSGQANQPQHF. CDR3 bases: TGTGCCAGCAGCGGACAGGCCAATCAGCCCCAGCATTTT.

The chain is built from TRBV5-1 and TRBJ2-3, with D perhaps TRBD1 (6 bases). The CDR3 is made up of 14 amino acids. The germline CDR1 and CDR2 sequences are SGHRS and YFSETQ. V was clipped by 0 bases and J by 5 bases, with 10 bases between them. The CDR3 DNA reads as TGCGCCAGCAGCTTGGCAGGGGTTGGAGATACGCAGTATTTT. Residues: CASSLAGVGDTQYF.

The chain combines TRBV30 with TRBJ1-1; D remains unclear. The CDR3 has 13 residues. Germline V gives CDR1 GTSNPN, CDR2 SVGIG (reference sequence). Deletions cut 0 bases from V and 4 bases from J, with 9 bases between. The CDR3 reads CAWSVTTTTEAFF. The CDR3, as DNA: TGTGCCTGGAGTGTGACTACTACCACTGAAGCTTTCTTT.

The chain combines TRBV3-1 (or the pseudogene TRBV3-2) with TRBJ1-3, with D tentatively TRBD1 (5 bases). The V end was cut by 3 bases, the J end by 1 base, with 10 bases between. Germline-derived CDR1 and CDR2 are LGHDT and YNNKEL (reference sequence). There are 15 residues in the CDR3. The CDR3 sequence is CASSQVDRSGNTIYF. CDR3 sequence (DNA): TGTGCCAGCAGCCAGGTTGACAGATCTGGAAACACCATATATTTT.

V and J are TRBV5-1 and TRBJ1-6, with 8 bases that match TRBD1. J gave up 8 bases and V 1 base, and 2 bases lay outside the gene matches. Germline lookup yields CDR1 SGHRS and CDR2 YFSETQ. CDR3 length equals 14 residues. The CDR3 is CASSLPTGDSPLHF. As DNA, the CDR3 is TGCGCCAGCAGCTTGCCGACAGGGGATTCACCCCTCCACTTT.

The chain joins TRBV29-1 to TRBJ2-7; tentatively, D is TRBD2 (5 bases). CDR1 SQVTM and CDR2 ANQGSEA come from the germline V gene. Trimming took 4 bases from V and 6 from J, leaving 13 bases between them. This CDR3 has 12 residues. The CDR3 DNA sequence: TGCAGCGTTGGGTGGTCTAGCATCGAGCAGTACTTC. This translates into CSVGWSSIEQYF.

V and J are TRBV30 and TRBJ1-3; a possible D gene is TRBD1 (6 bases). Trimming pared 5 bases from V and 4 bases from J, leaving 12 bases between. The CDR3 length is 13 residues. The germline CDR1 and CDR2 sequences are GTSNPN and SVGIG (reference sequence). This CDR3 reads CAWGGQLGNTIYF. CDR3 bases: TGTGCCTGGGGGGGGCAGCTGGGAAACACCATATATTTT. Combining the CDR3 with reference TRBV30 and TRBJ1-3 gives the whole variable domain SQTIHQWPATLVQPVGSPLSLECTVEGTSNPNLYWYRQAAGRGLQLLFYSVGIGQISSEVPQNLSASRPQDRQFILSSKKLLLSDSGFYLCAWGGQLGNTIYFGEGSWLTVV.

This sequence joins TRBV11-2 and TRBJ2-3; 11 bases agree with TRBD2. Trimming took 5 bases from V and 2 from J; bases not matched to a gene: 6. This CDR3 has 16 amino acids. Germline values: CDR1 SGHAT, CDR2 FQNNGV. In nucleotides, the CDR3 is TGTGCCAGCAGCCTGCTAGCGGGGGGTTTCACAGATACGCAGTATTTT. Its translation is CASSLLAGGFTDTQYF.